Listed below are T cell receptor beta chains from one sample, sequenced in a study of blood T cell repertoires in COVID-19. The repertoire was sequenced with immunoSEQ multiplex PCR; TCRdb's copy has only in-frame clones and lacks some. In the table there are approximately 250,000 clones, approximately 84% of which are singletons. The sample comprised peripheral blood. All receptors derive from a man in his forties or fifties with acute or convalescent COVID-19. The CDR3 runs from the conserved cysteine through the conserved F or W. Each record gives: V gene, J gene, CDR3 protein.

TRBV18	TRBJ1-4	CASSRTGIATNEKLFF
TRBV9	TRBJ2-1	CASSPRLAGGILDEQFF
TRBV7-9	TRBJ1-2	CASSIQGIDGYTF
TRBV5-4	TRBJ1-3	CASSSRDRFSGNTIYF
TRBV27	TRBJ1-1	CASRQQGANTEAFF
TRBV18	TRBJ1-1	CASSPSYSDAEAFF
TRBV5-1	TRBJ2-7	CASSLAGTAYEQYF
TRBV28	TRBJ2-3	CASSLRDTQYF
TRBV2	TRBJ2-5	CASSARTYETQYF
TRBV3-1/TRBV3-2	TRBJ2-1	CASFQNRGREDEQFF
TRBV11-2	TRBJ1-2	CASSLDWQQANYGYTF
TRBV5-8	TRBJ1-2	CASSREYGYTF
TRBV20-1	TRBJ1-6	CSASTPVPDSPLHF
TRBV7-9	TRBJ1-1	CASSLGNKAGEAFF
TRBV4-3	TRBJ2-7	CASSHPGQGPYEQYF
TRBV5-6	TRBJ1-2	CASSLDRGVSGYTF
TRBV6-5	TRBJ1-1	CASSYGTGVNAEAFF
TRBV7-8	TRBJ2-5	CASRGGGETQYF
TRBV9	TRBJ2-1	CASSVTLTGEYNEQFF
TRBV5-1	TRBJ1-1	CASSGRGTGRTEAFF
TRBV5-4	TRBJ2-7	CASSLRADYEQYF
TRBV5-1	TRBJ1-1	CASSLVSGPNTEAFF
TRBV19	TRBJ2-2	CASSKYQTNTGELFF
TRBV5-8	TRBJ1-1	CASSLAGGRMTEAFF
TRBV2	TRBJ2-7	CASSKQVSSYEQYF
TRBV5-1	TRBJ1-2	CASSLASGGSWGYTF
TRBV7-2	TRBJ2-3	CASSLSPGVGDTQYF